One sample yielded the 27 T cell receptor beta chains listed below, sequenced in a study of graft-versus-host responses after intestinal transplantation (dated by TCRdb to the early 2020s). The receptor library was made with the immunoSEQ multiplex PCR assay. TCRdb obtained this table from immuneACCESS and retained in-frame rearrangements with V and J assigned. These tables miss some clones; where compared with another copy, unresolved V genes account for less than half of the shortfall, and the remainder is unexplained. This sample holds tens of thousands of clones; about 94% were observed only once. Approximately 0.5% of the sample rests with the top ten. The time point label, read with the paper, signifies: cells obtained before transplantation from donor or recipient. Their target antigens are unknown. Sample: unstimulated CD8+ T cells sorted from spleen or lymph node cells, taken before intestinal transplant. These receptor sequences come from a human donor who received an intestinal transplant.

V is TRBV6-6 and J is TRBJ2-5; D is uncertain. The CDR3 has 13 residues. V lost 6 bases, J lost 5 bases, and 13 bases lay in between. In germline, CDR1 is MNHNY, CDR2 SVGAGI (reference sequence). The CDR3: CASSPLDVETQYF. In DNA form, the CDR3 reads TGTGCCAGCAGCCCCTTGGATGTGGAGACCCAGTACTTC.

The chain links TRBV28 to TRBJ2-1; D may be TRBD2 (6 bases). This CDR3 contains 15 residues. Trimming stripped 3 bases from V and 2 bases from J, with 11 bases between. Germline CDR1 MDHEN, CDR2 SYDVKM. The CDR3 sequence is CASSLRREAYNEQFF. DNA of the CDR3: TGTGCCAGCAGTTTGCGGCGGGAAGCCTACAATGAGCAGTTCTTC.

This chain connects TRBV5-5 to TRBJ2-7; 7 positions match TRBD1. The CDR3 loop spans 16 amino acids. The V gene end was trimmed by 3 bases and the J gene end by 5 bases; junction bases not matched to a gene: 14. Germline assignment: CDR1 SGHKS and CDR2 YYEKEE (reference sequence). The CDR3 nucleotides are TGTGCCAGCAGCTCGACACGACAGGGTGGTTATCACGAGCAGTACTTC. Its protein product is CASSSTRQGGYHEQYF.

This clone occurred once. The J gene is TRBJ2-1, the V gene TRBV4-2; 12 bases match TRBD2. The CDR3 spans 17 residues. J gave up 5 bases and V 0 bases, and 5 bases lay outside the gene matches. Germline lookup yields CDR1 LGHNA and CDR2 YNFKEQ. CDR3 sequence (DNA): TGTGCCAGCAGCCAAGAGCTAGCGGGAGGGCCAGACAATGAGCAGTTCTTC. The encoded protein is CASSQELAGGPDNEQFF.

The gene calls are TRBV14 and TRBJ2-5, with TRBD2 matching 14 bases. This CDR3 has 18 residues. Germline loops: CDR1 SGHDN, CDR2 FVKESK. With 5 bases clipped from V and 7 bases from J, the junction kept 15 bases outside the gene matches. CDR3 region: CASSKLGLAGGWFRTQYF. The DNA for the CDR3 is TGTGCCAGCAGCAAGCTCGGACTAGCGGGAGGTTGGTTTAGGACCCAGTACTTC.

This CDR3 is CASSSQGPYEAFF. CDR3 in DNA: TGTGCCAGCAGTTCACAGGGGCCTTATGAAGCTTTCTTT. The chain carries TRBV2 and TRBJ1-1, with 7 bases that match TRBD1. V gave up 5 bases and J gave up 7 bases; unmatched junction bases: 7. Germline CDR1 SNHLY, CDR2 FYNNEI. This CDR3 contains 13 residues.

This clone was detected only once. Within the sample, other DNA sequences also encode this same CDR3. The chain's CDR3 is CASSLGETQYF. The CDR3 nucleotides read TGTGCCAGCAGTCTCGGGGAGACCCAGTACTTC. The chain has TRBV27 and TRBJ2-5; D is ambiguous. The CDR3 extends over 11 amino acids. V was trimmed by 5 bases and J by 5 bases, leaving 6 bases between them. Germline assignment: CDR1 MNHEY and CDR2 SMNVEV (reference sequence).

This chain links TRBV28 with TRBJ1-1; TRBD1 aligns across 11 bases. Trimming removed 6 bases from V and 4 bases from J; junction bases left unmatched: 19. The CDR3 runs 19 residues. The germline CDR1 and CDR2 sequences are MDHEN and SYDVKM. The CDR3 coding sequence is TGTGCCAGCAGAAACACCCTCGGACAGGGGGCTCGAGGGGGCACTGAAGCTTTCTTT. Translating gives CASRNTLGQGARGGTEAFF.

This clone has a single count. The chain couples TRBV6-6 to TRBJ1-5; D is ambiguous. CDR3 length: 15 amino acids. Trimming cost V 1 base and J 5 bases, with 12 bases left between them. CDR1 and CDR2 from the germline V gene are MNHNY and SVGAGI (reference sequence). DNA for the CDR3: TGTGCCAGCAGTTACTTCCAACGAGGTGATCAGCCCCAGCATTTT. It encodes CASSYFQRGDQPQHF.

V and J are TRBV27 and TRBJ1-1; D is uncertain. The CDR3 runs 13 residues. V dropped 2 bases and J dropped 4 bases, with 8 bases sitting between them. The germline gives CDR1 MNHEY, CDR2 SMNVEV (reference sequence). DNA of the CDR3: TGTGCCAGCAGTTTAGTCGGACGCACTGAAGCTTTCTTT. This sequence encodes CASSLVGRTEAFF.

DNA for the CDR3: TGTGCCAGCAGTGTATGGGCTCTAGCGGAACTGGGGGATACGCAGTATTTT. Translated, it gives CASSVWALAELGDTQYF. The rearrangement uses TRBV25-1 and TRBJ2-3, with TRBD2 matching over 7 bases. The CDR3 consists of 17 residues. The J segment lost 6 bases and the V segment lost 4 bases, leaving 16 bases of the junction unmatched. Germline loops: CDR1 MGHDK, CDR2 SYGVNS.

The chain is built from TRBV28 and TRBJ2-5, with D tentatively TRBD1 (6 bases). Germline lookup yields CDR1 MDHEN and CDR2 SYDVKM. The CDR3 runs 13 residues. Trimming pared 3 bases from V and 5 bases from J, leaving 10 bases between. The DNA for the CDR3 is TGTGCCAGCAGTTTGGTACAGGGCGAGACCCAGTACTTC. Amino acid sequence: CASSLVQGETQYF. Combining the CDR3 with reference TRBV28 and TRBJ2-5 gives the whole variable domain DVKVTQSSRYLVKRTGEKVFLECVQDMDHENMFWYRQDPGLGLRLIYFSYDVKMKEKGDIPEGYSVSREKKERFSLILESASTNQTSMYLCASSLVQGETQYFGPGTRLLVL.

The V and J genes are TRBV5-4 and TRBJ2-3; 9 bases agree with TRBD1. The junction had 4 bases not matched to a gene; V was cut back by 0 bases and J by 5 bases. The CDR3 is made up of 15 amino acids. Germline loops: CDR1 SGHNT, CDR2 YYREEE (reference sequence). Here the CDR3 DNA reads TGTGCCAGCAGCTTGGGACAGGGGGAAGTAGATACGCAGTATTTT. This gives the protein CASSLGQGEVDTQYF. The full variable domain, rest sourced from reference TRBV5-4 and TRBJ2-3, is ETGVTQSPTHLIKTRGQQVTLRCSSQSGHNTVSWYQQALGQGPQFIFQYYREEENGRGNFPPRFSGLQFPNYSSELNVNALELDDSALYLCASSLGQGEVDTQYFGPGTRLTVL.

This chain connects TRBV7-9 to TRBJ1-6; D may be TRBD1 (5 bases). This CDR3 region has 14 residues. Germline V CDR1 and CDR2: SEHNR, FQNEAQ (reference sequence). V was pared by 1 base and J by 7 bases, with 8 bases between. This chain's CDR3 is CASSLGGLNSPLHF. The CDR3 bases are TGTGCCAGCAGCTTAGGGGGCTTGAATTCACCCCTCCACTTT.

This chain uses TRBV27 with TRBJ1-5, with a possible D match to TRBD1 (6 bases). With 5 bases removed from V and 6 bases from J, the gap between germline ends came to 23 bases. The CDR3 is 17 residues long. CDR1 and CDR2 (germline): MNHEY, SMNVEV (reference sequence). In DNA, the CDR3 is TGTGCCAGCAGTCCCTCCTGGGACACCGAAAGTGGTCAGCCCCAGCATTTT. Translation gives CASSPSWDTESGQPQHF.

This clone was seen a few times. The chain uses TRBV27 and TRBJ1-2; 8 nucleotides agree with TRBD1. The V and J ends lost 3 bases and 4 bases, in that order; junction bases with no gene match: 10. This CDR3 region has 16 residues. Germline V CDR1 and CDR2: MNHEY, SMNVEV (reference sequence). CDR3 region: CASSFAGGPHFYGYTF. The CDR3, as DNA: TGTGCCAGCAGTTTCGCAGGGGGCCCTCACTTCTATGGCTACACCTTC.

This clone was observed a handful of times. V is TRBV6-4 and J is TRBJ2-1; 12 nucleotides align to TRBD2. CDR1 is MRHNA and CDR2 is SNTAGT in the germline V gene. This CDR3 is 15 amino acids long. The ends lost 2 bases at V and 4 bases at J; junction bases unmatched: 0. The CDR3 DNA is TGTGCCAGCAGTGACGGGACTAGCGGGTACAATGAGCAGTTCTTC. It translates to CASSDGTSGYNEQFF.

The gene calls are TRBV19 and TRBJ1-2; D unclear. Germline V gives CDR1 LNHDA, CDR2 SQIVND (reference sequence). This CDR3 region has 14 residues. Deletions cut 6 bases from V and 4 bases from J, with 15 bases between. In DNA form, the CDR3 reads TGTGCCAGTAGCAAAATCGACGGAGTCTATGGCTACACCTTC. Translating it yields CASSKIDGVYGYTF.

V and J are TRBV5-8 and TRBJ1-5, with a possible D match to TRBD1 (5 bases). The germline V and J ends were trimmed by 0 bases and 2 bases, with 9 bases remaining between them. The CDR3 contains 15 residues. Per the germline V gene, CDR1 is SGHTS and CDR2 is YDEGEE. CDR3 nucleotide sequence: TGTGCCAGCAGCTTGGGCCCGACAGGCAATCAGCCCCAGCATTTT. It yields the protein CASSLGPTGNQPQHF.

The chain joins TRBV11-1 to TRBJ2-5, with a possible D match to TRBD2 (5 bases). Trimming pared 5 bases from V and 5 bases from J, leaving 21 bases between. The CDR3 covers 16 residues. Germline CDR1 and CDR2: SGHAT and FQDESV (reference sequence). This CDR3 is CASSLRTRVPQETQYF. DNA for the CDR3: TGTGCCAGCAGCCTCAGGACGAGGGTACCTCAGGAGACCCAGTACTTC.

The chain uses TRBV6-1 and TRBJ2-3; 9 nucleotides align to TRBD1. This CDR3 region has 15 residues. J lost 1 base, V lost 7 bases, and 6 bases had no gene match. Per germline, CDR1 MNHNS and CDR2 SASEGT. The CDR3 sequence is CASTRTGEGTDTQYF. The CDR3 region has the DNA TGTGCCAGCACCAGGACAGGGGAGGGCACAGATACGCAGTATTTT.

This chain uses TRBV15 with TRBJ2-2, with 8 nucleotides matching TRBD1. V shed 5 bases, J shed 5 bases, and the junction held 10 bases outside the gene matches. Germline CDR1 is LNHNV and CDR2 is YYDKDF (reference sequence). This CDR3 contains 16 residues. CDR3 amino acids: CATSGTGTGKTGELFF. The CDR3 DNA reads TGTGCCACCAGCGGTACCGGGACAGGCAAAACCGGGGAGCTGTTTTTT.

This clone was seen just once. This rearrangement joins TRBV2 to TRBJ1-1; 9 positions agree with TRBD1. Germline V gives CDR1 SNHLY, CDR2 FYNNEI. The CDR3 length is 14 residues. V shed 11 bases, J shed 6 bases, and the junction held 13 bases outside the gene matches. The CDR3 DNA reads TGTGCCGGCCACCCGGACAGGGGAATTTCTGAAGCTTTCTTT. Its translation: CAGHPDRGISEAFF.

J is TRBJ2-7 and V is TRBV6-1, with a possible D match to TRBD2 (6 bases). The CDR3 is 14 residues long. Germline CDR1 MNHNS, CDR2 SASEGT. Trimming removed 8 bases from V and 0 bases from J, with 14 bases in between. The CDR3 reads CASSGDGSSYEQYF. As DNA, the CDR3 is TGTGCCAGCTCGGGGGACGGGAGCTCCTACGAGCAGTACTTC.

The CDR3 reads CASSLLRRGTQYF. CDR3 DNA: TGTGCCAGCAGCCTACTGCGGAGGGGGACCCAGTACTTC. The gene calls are TRBV27 and TRBJ2-5; the D gene is possibly TRBD2 (6 bases). V was pared by 6 bases and J by 7 bases, with 15 bases between. Per germline, CDR1 MNHEY and CDR2 SMNVEV (reference sequence). The CDR3 covers 13 residues.

V usage is TRBV11-3 and J usage is TRBJ2-1, with TRBD1 matching over 8 bases. Germline V CDR1 and CDR2: SGHNT, YENEEA. This CDR3 spans 15 amino acids. J was trimmed by 8 bases and V by 1 base; bases with no gene match: 7. The CDR3: CASSLAGGRNHEQFF. The CDR3 DNA sequence: TGTGCCAGCAGCTTAGCAGGGGGCAGGAACCATGAGCAGTTCTTC.

The genes are TRBV27 and TRBJ2-5, with 9 bases identical to TRBD2. This CDR3 region has 15 residues. Germline lookup yields CDR1 MNHEY and CDR2 SMNVEV (reference sequence). V trimming: 4 bases; J trimming: 1 base; junction bases outside the gene matches: 4. CDR3 DNA: TGTGCCAGCAGTTCTAGCGGGATGGGCCAAGAGACCCAGTACTTC. This sequence encodes CASSSSGMGQETQYF.